The following is a T cell receptor beta chain sequence with its context. What it binds is unknown. These data come from a study of cytomegalovirus exposure and HLA in healthy donors. Overall study findings and caveats: Previous analysis showed most TCR beta V segments were productive about 87% or about 30% of the time. Most CMV-associated TCR beta chains appeared HLA-restricted in a later analysis. CMV serostatus was the sole immune exposure information available.

PCR employed 60 Vbeta and 13 Jbeta primers. The repertoire was sequenced with immunoSEQ multiplex PCR; TCRdb's copy has only in-frame clones and lacks some. The sample contains around 130,000 clones, 65% to 85% of which appear only once. The V and J ends lost 6 bases and 1 base respectively, with 15 bases between them. This CDR3 has 16 residues. CDR1 KGHSH and CDR2 LQKENI come from the germline V gene. The TCR sequence derives from a man aged 45 to 65 in good health and CMV-seronegative. V is TRBV18 and J is TRBJ1-4; tentative D call: TRBD1 (6 bases). Sequencing was done on a sample of PBMCs. CDR3 sequence reads: CASSTGKGGTNEKLFF. CDR3 coding DNA: TGTGCCAGCTCTACAGGGAAAGGGGGAACTAATGAAAAACTGTTTTTT.